A single sample gave rise to the 8 T cell receptor beta chains below, sequenced in a study of shared clonotypes between healthy human individuals. This table comes from immunoSEQ multiplex PCR, and its TCRdb copy is limited to in-frame clones, with some not included. The repertoire has 300,000 to 400,000 clones, roughly 91% of them found once; the top ten carry about 17%. Sequencing was carried out using memory CD8+ T cells sorted from blood. The sample's subset: CD45RO+ cells pooled with CCR7-negative TemRA cells. These receptors all come from a man between 18 and 29 years old in good health.

The V call is TRBV4-1, the J call TRBJ1-6; tentative D call: TRBD1 (5 bases). This CDR3 has 17 amino acids. CDR1 is MGHRA and CDR2 is YSYEKL in the germline V gene. V was cut by 4 bases and J by 6 bases, with 19 bases left in between. CDR3 amino acids: CASSRLHGGFLNSPLHF. CDR3 bases: TGCGCCAGCAGCCGACTACACGGGGGATTTCTTAATTCACCCCTCCACTTT.

This chain links TRBV7-6 with TRBJ1-1; D unclear. Germline V gives CDR1 SGHVS, CDR2 FNYEAQ. The CDR3 runs to 13 residues. V was shortened by 6 bases and J by 0 bases, with 8 bases between the two germline ends. CDR3 coding DNA: TGTGCCAGCAGAAGGACGGTGAACACTGAAGCTTTCTTT. It specifies CASRRTVNTEAFF.

The V call is TRBV7-9, the J call TRBJ2-3; a possible D gene is TRBD1 (5 bases). Germline CDR1 reads SEHNR; CDR2 reads FQNEAQ (reference sequence). Trimming shortened V by 5 bases and J by 4 bases, and 13 bases separated the two germline ends. This CDR3 is built from 14 residues. The CDR3 region is CASSNRRTSDTQYF. The DNA for the CDR3 is TGTGCCAGCAGCAACCGCCGGACATCAGATACGCAGTATTTT.

On this clone itself: Other DNA sequences in the same sample also yield this CDR3. The chain couples TRBV2 to TRBJ2-7; TRBD1 matches 7 bases. Trimming took 2 bases from V and 1 from J; bases not matched to a gene: 2. This CDR3 comprises 14 residues. CDR1 is SNHLY, CDR2 FYNNEI, per germline. The CDR3 DNA follows: TGTGCCAGCAGTGAATTGGGACAGTCCTACGAGCAGTACTTC. This sequence encodes CASSELGQSYEQYF.

On this clone itself: The same CDR3 can be traced to other DNA sequences in this sample. The chain recombines TRBV9 with TRBJ2-7; the D is unclear. The CDR3 has 13 residues. V was shortened by 0 bases and J by 4 bases, with 8 bases between the two germline ends. The germline V gene has CDR1 SGDLS and CDR2 YYNGEE. CDR3 sequence reads: CASSVDPGYEQYF. The CDR3 region has the DNA TGTGCCAGCAGCGTAGATCCCGGGTACGAGCAGTACTTC. The whole variable domain, filled in from reference TRBV9 and TRBJ2-7, reads DSGVTQTPKHLITATGQRVTLRCSPRSGDLSVYWYQQSLDQGLQFLIQYYNGEERAKGNILERFSAQQFPDLHSELNLSSLELGDSALYFCASSVDPGYEQYFGPGTRLTVT.

The V gene is TRBV28, the J gene TRBJ1-1; TRBD1 might be the D (5 bases). In germline, CDR1 is MDHEN, CDR2 SYDVKM. CDR3 length: 13 amino acids. V was shortened by 3 bases and J by 3 bases, with 8 bases between the two germline ends. The CDR3 is CASSFGGDTEAFF. CDR3 coding DNA: TGTGCCAGCAGTTTCGGGGGGGACACTGAAGCTTTCTTT.

This clone was counted only a few times. The chain is built from TRBV4-2 and TRBJ1-5; D remains unclear. The germline V and J ends were trimmed by 1 base and 7 bases, with 5 bases remaining between them. This CDR3 contains 12 residues. Looked up from germline, CDR1 is LGHNA and CDR2 is YNFKEQ. The CDR3 DNA is TGTGCCAGCAGCCAAGGCGAGCAGCCCCAGCATTTT. Translated, it gives CASSQGEQPQHF.

About this clone: Other DNA sequences in this sample translate to the same CDR3. The gene calls are TRBV27 and TRBJ2-1; 7 positions match TRBD2. V lost 7 bases and J lost 4; bases outside the gene matches: 4. CDR1 and CDR2 from the germline V gene are MNHEY and SMNVEV (reference sequence). There are 13 residues in the CDR3. The CDR3 protein is CASTSGTYNEQFF. CDR3 DNA: TGTGCCAGCACTAGCGGCACTTACAATGAGCAGTTCTTC.